This note documents a single TCR beta chain sequence. This record comes from a study of monozygotic twins with inflammatory bowel disease. The CDR3 sequence is 17 residues long. From germline, CDR1 is LNHDA and CDR2 SQIVND (reference sequence). From the 5' RACE reads, TCRdb lists one entry per CDR3 protein and no DNA. This repertoire includes approximately 160,000 distinct CDR3 sequences. The origin of this receptor is a human donor with ulcerative colitis or Crohn's disease, or a healthy co-twin of an affected twin (not recorded which). The specimen sequenced was blood. V and J are TRBV19 and TRBJ1-5; TCRdb's D call, TRBD1, is unchecked because there is no DNA. CDR3 sequence: CASSINNLDRGRSPQHF.